This T cell receptor beta chain was observed in a study of CDR3 diversity in severe acne. A few counts support this clonotype. The CDR3 spans 13 residues. Germline CDR1 and CDR2: SQVTM and ANQGSEA. V dropped 5 bases and J dropped 7 bases, with 17 bases sitting between them. Via MiXCR, TCRdb re-called the PCR reads, giving one row per CDR3 protein. The sample has roughly 93,000 distinct CDR3 sequences, approximately 54% seen once; the top ten hold around a tenth. This sequence joins TRBV29-1 and TRBJ2-5; a weak D match, TRBD1 (5 bases). Sequences were obtained from blood. The receptor's source is a male donor with severe acne vulgaris. The DNA for the CDR3 is TGCAGCGTTCTACAGGCTAAGAGAGGGACCCAGTACTTC. Translation: CSVLQAKRGTQYF.